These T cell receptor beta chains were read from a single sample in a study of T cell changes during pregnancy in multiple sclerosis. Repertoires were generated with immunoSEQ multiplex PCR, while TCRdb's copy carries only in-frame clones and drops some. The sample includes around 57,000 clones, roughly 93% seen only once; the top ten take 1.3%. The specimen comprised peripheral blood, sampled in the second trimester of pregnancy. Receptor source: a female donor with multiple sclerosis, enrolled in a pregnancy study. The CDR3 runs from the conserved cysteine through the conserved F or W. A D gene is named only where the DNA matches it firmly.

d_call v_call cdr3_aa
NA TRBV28 CASSFSQGRPYEQYF
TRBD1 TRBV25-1 CASKDRGLTEAFF
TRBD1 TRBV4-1 CASSQSGTDNQPQHF
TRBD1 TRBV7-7 CASSPIDRDRSRGYTF
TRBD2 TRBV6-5 CASSSGRGGRETQYF
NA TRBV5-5 CASSPGPADTQYF
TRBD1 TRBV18 CASSPPNRGRNGGGYTF
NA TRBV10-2 CASSESNGLAQPQHF
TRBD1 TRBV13 CASSLSRQGGLLSGNTIYF
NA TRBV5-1 CASSFEGRKGDGYTF
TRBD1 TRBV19 CASSKGALRGTEAFF
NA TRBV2 CASSSQIANEKLFF
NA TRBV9 CASSPGTPGNNEQFF
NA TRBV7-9 CASSFPPGTQLFYNEQFF
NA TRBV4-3 CASSQDRDSPLHF
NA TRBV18 CASSPTVVGEKLFF
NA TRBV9 CASSPDITGELFF
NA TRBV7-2 CASSLASVPQYF
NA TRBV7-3 CASSLMGQGLTGELFF
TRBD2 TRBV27 CASRRLAGGPIGYEQYF
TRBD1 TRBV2 CASSEDRIHEKLFF
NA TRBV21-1 CARGQGALTGELFF
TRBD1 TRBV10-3 CAIRAWVGQGSNEQYF
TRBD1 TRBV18 CASSPETGVEQYF
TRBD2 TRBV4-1 CASSQRPGTSGQETQYF
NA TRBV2 CATAPSSTGELFF
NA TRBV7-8 CASSPRAGYGYTF
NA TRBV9 CASSATNPADTGELFF
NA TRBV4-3 CASSQGRDLSLDEQFF
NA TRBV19 CASGRWGGDTEAFF
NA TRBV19 CASTPKGWREKLFF
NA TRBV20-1 CSVDSYEQYF
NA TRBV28 CASSLGLQETQYF
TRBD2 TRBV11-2 CASSLGLAGGPTDTQYF
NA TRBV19 CASSIARGTEAFF
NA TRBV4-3 CASSQGGGRGRYGYTF
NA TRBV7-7 CASSLSTVSTDTQYF
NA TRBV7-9 CASSAQGRSNYGYTF
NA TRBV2 CASSPGGGNTEAFF
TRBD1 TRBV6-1 CASSGAFRGAQAFF
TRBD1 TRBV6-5 CASSYTTGTGGGYTF
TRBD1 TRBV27 CASSKQGVGHEQYF
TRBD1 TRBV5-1 CASSLADRVADTQYF
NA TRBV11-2 CASSSQQANYGYTF
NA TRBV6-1 CASRLTGLGYEQYF
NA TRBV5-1 CASSTGGTNEKLFF
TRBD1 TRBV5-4 CASRPPTGVGGYTF
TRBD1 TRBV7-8 CASSLLLGQGPETQYF